There are a few counts of the clone carrying this T cell receptor beta chain. Its antigen is unidentified. This specimen comes from a study of glioma-infiltrating T cells. Germline V gene sequence: CDR1 LGHNA, CDR2 YNFKEQ. This CDR3 spans 15 amino acids. V lost 4 bases, J lost 0 bases, and 4 bases stayed unmatched. Overall study results and limits: Only very few CDR3 sequences appeared in both tissue and blood.

TCR alpha and beta CDR3 regions were amplified from RNA using iRepertoire nested multiplex PCR. TCRdb used MiXCR to reprocess the multiplex PCR reads, holding one entry per CDR3 protein. The sample carries 300,000 to 450,000 distinct CDR3 sequences, 41% recorded once. This rearrangement joins TRBV4-2 to TRBJ1-1; 8 nucleotides align to TRBD1. The specimen sequenced was glioma tissue, nonneoplastic brain tissue, or PBMCs (not recorded which). The source of this sequence is a human donor with low-grade glioma or glioblastoma, undergoing nonglioma brain surgery, or in good health (not recorded which). The CDR3 protein is CASSPDRGLNTEAFF. The CDR3 DNA sequence: TGTGCCAGCAGCCCAGACAGGGGCTTGAACACTGAAGCTTTCTTT.